Sequencing of this T cell receptor (beta chain) was carried out in a study of identifying expanded T cells in peripheral blood. Only in-frame clones appear in the TCRdb table, and some are missing; sequencing was by immunoSEQ multiplex PCR. The table has tens of thousands of clones, about 87% seen once. During the collection period, no donor immune events like infections were recorded. The sample was blood. This receptor was obtained from a person aged 18-69 years in good health.

The CDR3 loop reads CASSPTPGRNTEAFF. DNA for the CDR3: TGTGCCAGCAGCCCGACACCAGGGCGGAACACTGAAGCTTTCTTT. The chain joins TRBV7-3 to TRBJ1-1; the D gene is possibly TRBD1 (5 bases). Trimming removed 5 bases from V and 1 base from J, with 14 bases in between. Per the germline V gene, CDR1 is SGHTA and CDR2 is FQGTGA. This CDR3 is 15 amino acids long.